This T cell receptor beta chain was identified in a study of blood T cell repertoires in COVID-19 (dated by TCRdb to the early 2020s). Notes on the research overall: Samples from collaborators originated in the United States, Italy and Spain and spanned both the acute and convalescent phases of COVID-19. The prospective study material was composed of cDNA or gDNA derived from T cells, B-cell-depleted T cells, or PBMCs. Deeply sampled blood TCRbeta repertoires from subjects exposed to, actively infected with, or recovered from COVID-19 were included in the dataset. The repertoires were released in a freely available public database meant as a resource for research on the immune response to SARS-CoV-2. Samples were obtained from the ongoing ImmuneRACE study (first 160 participants) and from 1,254 subjects provided by 6 global collaborators. Nearly every sample came with metadata listing a de-identified subject ID, COVID-19 status, age in years and sex. Where available, HLA class I and class II types were taken from metadata supplied by the sample provider and were not determined by assay-based typing. Beyond this particular receptor, the publication reports: How much clinical and demographic metadata was included differed by source and by participant, and the metadata was provided uncurated.

After removal of 7 bases from V and 4 bases from J, the junction retains 12 bases not matched to a gene. As encoded in the germline V gene, CDR1 is SGHTA while CDR2 is FQGNSA. The CDR3 sequence holds 16 residues, the cysteine and phenylalanine included. Only the CDR3 part of the read is kept: 48 bases, read in frame from the first base. Comments on this clone: Its antigen is currently not known. No clone much larger than this one lies a single base away; base qualities are absent.

Enrolling through a virtual design, the prospective study's participants ranged in age from roughly 18 to 90 years and lived across 20 to 25 United States geographic areas. To assign participants to cohorts, the prospective study relied on clinical history that participants themselves reported in a screening survey and a study questionnaire. ImmuneRACE Cohort 3 recovered participants were defined by two consecutive negative NP/OP PCR tests, healthcare professional clearance, or symptom resolution. In the prospective study, whole blood, serum and a nasopharyngeal or oropharyngeal swab were collected from each participant by mobile phlebotomists. Additional blood draws and questionnaires over a roughly two-month period could optionally be provided by prospective study participants. Before DNA extraction, blood samples from the prospective study were shipped at room temperature or frozen. TCRbeta CDR3 regions were amplified from genomic DNA by means of the immunoSEQ Assay, a bias-controlled multiplex PCR. In the authors' own workflow: The number of nucleated cells in each sample was estimated by amplification of reference gene primers within the assay. To quantify the absolute abundance of each unique TCRbeta CDR3 rearrangement, sequence reads were collapsed and filtered. For each sample, productive Simpson clonality was calculated as the square root of Simpson's diversity index across productive rearrangements. TCRdb stores this immuneACCESS table with in-frame sequences only. Part of the clones is absent; in the studies checked, under half of the shortfall reflects unresolved V genes, and no reason is known for the rest. That table gives V, J and clone size, and the DNA gave D and trimming. The sample table records fewer than 300,000 clones; 85% of these occur just once. Jointly, the top ten make up about 2.5% of the sample.

What was sequenced was PBMCs or T cells enriched from blood (not recorded which). The TCR was taken from a woman in her forties or fifties who had recovered from COVID-19. The chain links TRBV7-2 with TRBJ2-7, with TRBD2 matching 11 junction bases. The CDR3 reads CASTPDIAGGDYEQYF. In nucleotides, the sequence is TGTGCCAGCACCCCAGATATAGCGGGAGGGGATTACGAGCAGTACTTC.